The next 5 T cell receptor beta chains were all read from a single sample in a study of T-cell memory formation after mild COVID-19 (dated by TCRdb to about 2021). To prepare the library, 5' RACE was applied. The sequencer listed for this sample is Illumina NovaSeq 6000. The raw public data were reprocessed by TCRdb itself: fastp quality trimming at Q25, MiXCR clonotype calling, in-frame beta chains only. Duplicate CDR3 protein sequences are folded into a single record with the most common DNA and genes. The sample yields some 270,000 distinct CDR3 sequences; approximately 15% were counted once. Together, the top ten hold less than 2.5% of the sample. Source material: PBMCs or a T cell subset sorted from them (not recorded which). These receptors all stem from an adult woman who had mild COVID-19 (a few samples of this study predate the infection). The sample titles of this study are shuffled in the database, so cell type and time point are left out; the donor was told from shared clones.

This clonotype was counted only a few times. This sequence joins TRBV11-2 and TRBJ1-6; TRBD1 aligns across 8 bases. Germline loops: CDR1 SGHAT, CDR2 FQNNGV. The CDR3 runs 15 residues. V was pared by 5 bases and J by 10 bases, with 10 bases of the junction left unmatched. The CDR3 DNA follows: TGTGCCAGCAGCCCAGGGGGCTGGCAGGGGTCACCCCTCCACTTT. This translates into CASSPGGWQGSPLHF.

This clonotype was found a few times. CDR3 nucleotide sequence: TGCGCCAGCAGCTTGGGATACGGGATTGGGTCCGGGGAGCTGTTTTTT. The encoded protein is CASSLGYGIGSGELFF. The V and J genes are TRBV5-1 and TRBJ2-2; maybe TRBD2 (5 bases). Trimming cost V 0 bases and J 6 bases, with 15 bases left between them. The CDR3 totals 16 residues. Germline assignment: CDR1 SGHRS and CDR2 YFSETQ.

This clonotype was detected only a few times. The chain carries TRBV7-2 and TRBJ2-5; no reliable D call. CDR3 length: 14 residues. CDR1 and CDR2 from the germline V gene are SGHTA and FQGNSA. Trimming pared 3 bases from V and 2 bases from J, leaving 10 bases between. This CDR3 is CASSLEAYQETQYF. The CDR3 DNA reads as TGTGCCAGCAGCTTGGAAGCGTATCAAGAGACCCAGTACTTC.

The gene calls are TRBV6-6 and TRBJ1-4; D remains ambiguous. CDR3 size: 14 residues. In germline, CDR1 is MNHNY, CDR2 SVGAGI (reference sequence). V was trimmed by 6 bases and J by 3 bases, leaving 11 bases between them. The CDR3 region is CASSRGLANEKLFF. The CDR3 nucleotides are TGTGCCAGCAGCCGAGGGTTGGCTAATGAAAAACTGTTTTTT.

This clonotype was recorded a few times. The chain is built from TRBV12-3 or TRBV12-4 and TRBJ1-2; perhaps TRBD1 as D (6 bases). Trimming pared 6 bases from V and 7 bases from J, leaving 15 bases between. This CDR3 comprises 13 residues. The CDR3 sequence is CASSRLGGFGYTF. The CDR3 DNA reads TGTGCCAGCAGCCGATTAGGGGGTTTTGGCTACACCTTC.